Shown below are 6 T cell receptor beta chains from a single sample sequenced in a study of blood T cell repertoires in COVID-19. TCRdb's table, derived via immunoSEQ multiplex PCR, lists solely in-frame clones and lacks some. Found here are about 410,000 clones, over 85% of them singletons; the top ten hold 1.7%. Sequencing was carried out using PBMCs or T cells enriched from blood (not recorded which). The source of these receptors is a woman in her twenties or thirties who had recovered from COVID-19.

J is TRBJ1-5 and V is TRBV5-6, with D perhaps TRBD1 (6 bases). CDR1 is SGHDT, CDR2 YYEEEE, per germline. The CDR3 totals 15 residues. V lost 4 bases and J 5 bases, leaving 16 bases between the germline ends. The DNA of the CDR3 is TGTGCCAGCAGCCTAAACTTACAGGGAGATCAGCCCCAGCATTTT. It encodes CASSLNLQGDQPQHF.

V usage is TRBV28 and J usage is TRBJ1-5; 7 bases match TRBD1. Germline trimming cut 7 bases from V and 7 bases from J; bases unmatched to any gene: 4. Germline CDR1 reads MDHEN; CDR2 reads SYDVKM. This CDR3 region has 12 residues. The CDR3 DNA follows: TGTGCCAGCATCTCAGGGGGACAGCCCCAGCATTTT. It specifies CASISGGQPQHF.

This sequence joins TRBV19 and TRBJ2-7; 7 bases fit TRBD1. The CDR3 loop spans 15 amino acids. The junction had 16 bases not matched to a gene; V was cut back by 7 bases and J by 7 bases. Per the germline V gene, CDR1 is LNHDA and CDR2 is SQIVND (reference sequence). Here the CDR3 reads CASKARQGPNVEQYF. CDR3 DNA: TGTGCCAGTAAGGCCCGACAGGGCCCGAACGTTGAGCAGTACTTC.

This sequence joins TRBV9 and TRBJ1-1; TRBD1 agrees at 10 bases. The V gene's germline CDR1 is SGDLS and CDR2 YYNGEE. This CDR3 has 15 amino acids. After removal of 4 bases from V and 3 bases from J, the junction contained 6 bases not matched to a gene. CDR3 sequence: CASSKQTGGYTEAFF. The CDR3 DNA reads as TGTGCCAGCAGCAAACAGACAGGGGGCTACACTGAAGCTTTCTTT.

The CDR3 coding sequence is TGTGCCAGCAGTTACCGAGGGTACGGTGAAAAACTGTTTTTT. Its translation is CASSYRGYGEKLFF. This chain links TRBV6-5 with TRBJ1-4; D is undetermined. This CDR3 has 14 amino acids. V dropped 2 bases and J dropped 7 bases, with 11 bases sitting between them. Germline lookup yields CDR1 MNHEY and CDR2 SVGAGI.

The rearrangement uses TRBV25-1 and TRBJ2-3; TRBD2 matches 9 bases. V lost 4 bases, J lost 0 bases, and 2 bases stayed unmatched. The CDR3 is 15 amino acids. Looked up from germline, CDR1 is MGHDK and CDR2 is SYGVNS. The CDR3 spells CASSATSGSTDTQYF. In nucleotides, the CDR3 is TGTGCCAGCAGTGCTACTAGCGGGAGCACAGATACGCAGTATTTT.